This paragraph reports one T cell receptor beta chain. Its antigen remains unidentified. V lost 6 bases and J lost 0; bases outside the gene matches: 0. Germline CDR1 MDHEN, CDR2 SYDVKM. The CDR3 sequence is 15 residues long. Vbeta (60) and Jbeta (13) primers were used in the PCR. Using immunoSEQ multiplex PCR, the repertoire was profiled, and TCRdb retains in-frame clones only, with some absent. The profile covers roughly 43,000 clones, with 64% appearing a single time and about 9% taken by the ten largest. The sample comes from a study of cytomegalovirus exposure and HLA in healthy donors. The wider study: Ancestry clustering placed 70% to 85% of around 400 genotyped donors in the Caucasian-associated cluster. Findings and limits, study-wide: It was taken for granted in presence/absence analyses that sequencing depth across donors was roughly uniform. Most TCRs appeared rarely, but some public TCRs recurred in many donors.

This receptor was identified in a human donor in good health. The V gene is TRBV28, the J gene TRBJ2-1, with 12 nucleotides matching TRBD2. Sequencing input: PBMCs. CDR3 protein: CASRLAGGSYNEQFF. In nucleotides, the CDR3 is TGTGCCAGCAGACTAGCGGGGGGCTCCTACAATGAGCAGTTCTTC.